Described below is a single T cell receptor beta chain sequence and its context. The sample comes from a study of control samples from healthy donors and cancer patients. The V end was cut by 6 bases, the J end by 8 bases, with 13 bases between. The CDR3 is made up of 12 amino acids. Germline lookup yields CDR1 MNHEY and CDR2 SMNVEV (reference sequence). Here immunoSEQ multiplex PCR was the method, and the copy in TCRdb shows in-frame clones only, minus some. The sample has about 150,000 clones; around 88% are singletons. Sequenced material: blood. This chain joins TRBV27 and TRBJ1-2; TRBD1 is a possible D gene (6 bases). This receptor was identified in a man younger than 35 in good health. The CDR3 is CASRGAYYGYTF. Here the CDR3 DNA reads TGTGCCAGCAGGGGGGCCTATTACGGCTACACCTTC.